The 2 T cell receptor beta chains listed next were all sequenced from one sample in a study of blood T cell repertoires in COVID-19. This table comes from immunoSEQ multiplex PCR, and its TCRdb copy is limited to in-frame clones, with some not included. The sample has a few hundred thousand clones, 92% seen once. Input material: PBMCs or T cells enriched from blood (not recorded which). Every receptor here comes from a woman in her thirties who had recovered from COVID-19.

The chain is built from TRBV29-1 and TRBJ1-1; D remains ambiguous. V was cut by 7 bases and J by 3 bases, with 15 bases left in between. The length of the CDR3 is 13 residues. Per the germline V gene, CDR1 is SQVTM and CDR2 is ANQGSEA. The CDR3 coding sequence is TGCAGCGCTGCTCCTCGCGTGGACACTGAAGCTTTCTTT. It specifies CSAAPRVDTEAFF.

The V gene is TRBV30, the J gene TRBJ1-3; maybe TRBD1 (5 bases). CDR1 GTSNPN and CDR2 SVGIG come from the germline V gene (reference sequence). V dropped 2 bases and J dropped 4 bases, with 12 bases sitting between them. The CDR3 spans 14 residues. The chain's CDR3 is CAWSLGGSGNTIYF. The CDR3 nucleotides read TGTGCCTGGAGTCTGGGGGGATCGGGAAACACCATATATTTT.